The entry below gives a single TCR beta chain sequence along with its context. The germline V gene has CDR1 PRHDT and CDR2 FYEKMQ (reference sequence). CDR3 length equals 13 residues. V lost 1 base and J lost 5, with 9 bases in between. TCRdb's copy holds only in-frame clones and misses some; the assay was immunoSEQ multiplex PCR. The data contain around 96,000 clones, around nine tenths of them singletons. The data were taken from a study of T cell responses to AZD1222 COVID-19 vaccine. The TCR was taken from an adult who received the AZD1222 COVID-19 vaccine. This chain links TRBV13 with TRBJ2-7; D remains ambiguous. The input for sequencing was peripheral blood, taken 28 days after the second AZD1222 dose. The CDR3 reads CASSLVRSDEQYF. The DNA of the CDR3 is TGTGCCAGCAGCTTAGTGCGGTCGGACGAGCAGTACTTC.